This T cell receptor beta chain was recovered during a study of OX40 agonist ivuxolimab in advanced cancers. Whole-study context: Ivuxolimab is an agonistic anti-OX40 (CD134) antibody, and patients were treated with it. From roughly 20 to 85 years was the age range, with a mean of around 57 years, and 70% to 85% were male. Partial responses were recorded for three patients, including one with hepatocellular carcinoma and two with cutaneous melanoma. Overall study findings and caveats: Clonal expansion was seen in CD4+ and CD8+ blood T cells by week 6 at 0.1 to 3.0 mg/kg.

On this clone: As yet, its antigen is unknown.

Germline V gene lookup returns CDR1 SGHTA and CDR2 FQGNSA. This CDR3 has 16 amino acids. V was shortened by 1 base and J by 4 bases, with 16 bases between the two germline ends. Repertoires were generated with immunoSEQ multiplex PCR, while TCRdb's copy carries only in-frame clones and drops some. The sample records 50,000 to 65,000 clones, 70% to 90% being singletons. The source was CD4+ or CD8+ T cells sorted from blood, collected in a trial of the OX40 agonist ivuxolimab. The origin of this receptor is an adult with an advanced solid tumor such as melanoma, head and neck, liver or kidney cancer. This sequence joins TRBV7-2 and TRBJ1-2; D uncertain. Written as DNA, the CDR3 is TGTGCCAGCAGCTTAGATTTCTCGGTAGGGATCTATGGCTACACCTTC. Its translation: CASSLDFSVGIYGYTF.